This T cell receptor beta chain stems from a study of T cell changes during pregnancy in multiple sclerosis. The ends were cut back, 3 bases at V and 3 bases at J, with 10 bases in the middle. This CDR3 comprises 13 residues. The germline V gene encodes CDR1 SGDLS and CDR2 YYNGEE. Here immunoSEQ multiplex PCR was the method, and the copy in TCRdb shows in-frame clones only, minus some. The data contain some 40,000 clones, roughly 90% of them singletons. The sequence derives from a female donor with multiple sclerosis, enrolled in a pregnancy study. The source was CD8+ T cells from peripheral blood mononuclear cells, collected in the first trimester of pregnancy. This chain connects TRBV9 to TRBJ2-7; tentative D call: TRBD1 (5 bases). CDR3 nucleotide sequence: TGTGCCAGCAGCGAGGCAGGGTTCTACGAGCAGTACTTC. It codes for CASSEAGFYEQYF.